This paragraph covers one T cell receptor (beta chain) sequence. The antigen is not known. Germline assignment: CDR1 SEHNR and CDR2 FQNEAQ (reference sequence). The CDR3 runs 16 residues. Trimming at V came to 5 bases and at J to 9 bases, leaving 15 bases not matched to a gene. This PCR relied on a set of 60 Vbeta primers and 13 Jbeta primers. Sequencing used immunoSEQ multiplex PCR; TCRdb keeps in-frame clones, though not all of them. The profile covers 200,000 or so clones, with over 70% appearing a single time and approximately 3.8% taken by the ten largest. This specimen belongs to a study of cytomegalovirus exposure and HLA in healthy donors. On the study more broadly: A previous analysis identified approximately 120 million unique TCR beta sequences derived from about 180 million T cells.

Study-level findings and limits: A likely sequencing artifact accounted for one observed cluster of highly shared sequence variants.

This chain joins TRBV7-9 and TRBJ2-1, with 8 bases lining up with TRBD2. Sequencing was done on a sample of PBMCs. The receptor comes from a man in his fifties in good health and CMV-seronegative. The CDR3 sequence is CASSPKRRGDLFEQFF. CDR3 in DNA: TGTGCCAGCAGCCCCAAACGGCGGGGGGACCTATTTGAGCAGTTCTTC.